One TCR beta chain is described in this entry. This clonotype was counted ten times or more. Its binding antigen is unknown. Base qualities were left out, and no much larger clone turns up one base away. The data are from a study of identical twins (dated by TCRdb to about 2016). With regard to the full study: To test whether fetal clonotypes persist, the study used deep sequencing on TCR alpha and beta repertoires from monozygotic twins, unrelated adults of various ages, and cord blood. To rule out contamination, the twin experiments were replicated at different times with different library preparation protocols.

Broad study findings and their caveats: Compared with coincidental sharing between unrelated individuals, out-of-frame TCR alpha sequences shared between twins had an excess of sequences with low generation probability. In monozygotic twins, recombination models systematically underestimated out-of-frame TCR alpha sharing, but the models matched the sharing seen between unrelated individuals. Zero-insertion analyses could be partly confounded by invariant T cells such as MAIT and iNKT, although diverse VJ usage argued against such confounding for most clonotypes. Excess twin sharing in beta out-of-frame sequences was weaker because fewer shared sequences lowered the signal-to-noise ratio. Because the same donors could not be followed over many years, conclusions were based on cross-sectional statistical analysis. Fewer insertions were carried by abundant cord blood beta clonotypes; a weaker similar trend was observed in young adult naive repertoires, while no such trend was observed in memory repertoires.

The library was obtained by 5' RACE. The listed sequencing device is Illumina HiSeq 2000. A universal primer binding site was introduced by template switching, and a unique molecular identifier was present in the final cDNA, enabling accurate counting of TCR cDNA molecules. Specific primers in the conserved constant-segment region were used to synthesize first-strand cDNA for TCR alpha and beta chains. To control for contamination, every cDNA library was double barcoded, receiving both a SMART-Mk sample barcode and Illumina barcodes. TruSeq adapter sequences and Illumina sample barcodes were added in two successive PCR steps. TCR alpha and beta cDNA libraries were sequenced on the Illumina HiSeq platform with custom primers. On the authors' methods: MiGEC processed the raw reads to extract unique molecular identifiers, while MiXCR was used to determine the CDR3 positions. For each individual, recombination models were inferred using an EM algorithm with the repgenHMM and IGoR tools. Shared clonotypes were analyzed with the tcR package in R, and sharing was normalized by the product of cloneset sizes. Out-of-frame nonproductive sequences were analyzed to study raw recombination free of thymic and clonal selection effects. Clones were called with MiXCR by TCRdb after fastp trimmed the public reads at Q25, and only in-frame beta chains were retained. Merged by CDR3 protein, the rows form single entries marked with the most common genes and DNA. For this entry, the V and J calls and clone size follow TCRdb and not the study's own pipeline. For this sample there are fewer than 550,000 distinct CDR3 sequences; nearly 15% appear just once. Around 0.48% of the sample lies in the top ten.

Including cysteine and phenylalanine, the CDR3 has 15 amino acids. The only DNA kept is the CDR3, 45 bases in frame from the first base. V lost 2 bases and J lost 1 base; the stretch between them is 11 bases long. Per the germline V gene, SGHAT is the CDR1 and FQNNGV is the CDR2. All donors were healthy Caucasians. The twin cohort comprised three pairs of female monozygotic twins, all aged about 18 to 30 years. Positive isolation kits from Invitrogen were used to isolate CD4+ and CD8+ T cell populations. These data also featured in a second study, about yellow fever vaccine responses in identical twins. The second study, in turn, reports: According to the authors, the vaccine-induced T cell response in identical twins seemed to be partly convergent and partly specific to each individual. In the study, vaccine-responding T cell clones were precisely tracked in identical twins.

The TCR comes from a woman between 18 and 29 years old in good health. The sequencing sample was made of CD4+ T cells sorted from blood. Rearrangement joined TRBV11-2 to TRBJ1-1; matching of 5 bases hints at TRBD1 as the D gene. The DNA sequence is TGTGCCAGCAGCTTACCAGGGACGGCGAACACTGAAGCTTTCTTT. Translated, it gives CASSLPGTANTEAFF. When the CDR3 is completed using the reference TRBV11-2 and TRBJ1-1 genes on either side, the full variable domain is EAGVAQSPRYKIIEKRQSVAFWCNPISGHATLYWYQQILGQGPKLLIQFQNNGVVDDSQLPKDRFSAERLKGVDSTLKIQPAKLEDSAVYLCASSLPGTANTEAFFGQGTRLTVV.